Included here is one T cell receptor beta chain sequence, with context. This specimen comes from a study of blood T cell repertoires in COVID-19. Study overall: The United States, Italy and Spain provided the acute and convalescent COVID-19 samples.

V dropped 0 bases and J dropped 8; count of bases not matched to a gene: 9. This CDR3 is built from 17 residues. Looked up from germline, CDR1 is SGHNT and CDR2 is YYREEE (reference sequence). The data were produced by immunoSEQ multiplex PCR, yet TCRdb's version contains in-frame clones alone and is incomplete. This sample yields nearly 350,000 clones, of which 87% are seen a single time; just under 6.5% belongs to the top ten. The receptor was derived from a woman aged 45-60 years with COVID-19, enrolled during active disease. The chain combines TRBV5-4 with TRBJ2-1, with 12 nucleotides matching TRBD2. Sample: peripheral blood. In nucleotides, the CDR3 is TGTGCCAGCAGCTTGGCGGCTAGCGGGAGGGCCAGCGATGAGCAGTTCTTC. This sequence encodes CASSLAASGRASDEQFF.